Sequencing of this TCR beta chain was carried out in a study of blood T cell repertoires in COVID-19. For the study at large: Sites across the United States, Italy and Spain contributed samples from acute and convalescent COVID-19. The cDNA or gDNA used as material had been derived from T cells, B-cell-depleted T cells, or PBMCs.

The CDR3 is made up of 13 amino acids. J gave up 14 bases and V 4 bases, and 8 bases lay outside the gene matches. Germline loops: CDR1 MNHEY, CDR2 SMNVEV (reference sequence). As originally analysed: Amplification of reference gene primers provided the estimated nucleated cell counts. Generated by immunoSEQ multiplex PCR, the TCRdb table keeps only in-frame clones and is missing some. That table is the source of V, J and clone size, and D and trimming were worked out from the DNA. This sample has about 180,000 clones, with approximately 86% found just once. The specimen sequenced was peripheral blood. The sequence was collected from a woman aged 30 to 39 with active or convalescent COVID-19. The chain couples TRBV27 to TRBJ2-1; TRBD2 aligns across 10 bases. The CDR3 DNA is TGTGCCAGCAGTTCTAGCGGGGGATATAGAGAGTTCTTC. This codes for CASSSSGGYREFF.